These 22 T cell receptor beta chains were sequenced from one sample in a study of ipilimumab plus nivolumab after autologous stem cell transplantation. Sequencing was performed with immunoSEQ multiplex PCR; in TCRdb, only in-frame clones are kept and a portion is missing. The sample has some 24,000 clones, just over 85% seen once. The sequencing here drew on PBMCs, taken in a trial of ipilimumab plus nivolumab as post-transplant consolidation. Receptors were obtained from a male donor with diffuse large B-cell lymphoma.

The table lists this clone with a count of one. The V gene is TRBV6-5, the J gene TRBJ1-1; D not resolved. The ends were cut back, 8 bases at V and 0 bases at J, with 16 bases in the middle. Germline CDR1 reads MNHEY; CDR2 reads SVGAGI. The CDR3 has 15 amino acids. The CDR3 sequence: CASRSPGTLNTEAFF. The CDR3 coding sequence is TGTGCCAGCCGCAGCCCGGGAACCCTGAACACTGAAGCTTTCTTT.

This clone was counted a few times. The chain carries TRBV9 and TRBJ2-7; no firm D call. The CDR3 totals 12 residues. Germline V CDR1 and CDR2: SGDLS, YYNGEE. Deletions cut 4 bases from V and 6 bases from J, with 11 bases between. CDR3 nucleotide sequence: TGTGCCAGCAGCCCCGGTGGGGTCGAGCAGTACTTC. Amino acid sequence: CASSPGGVEQYF.

This clone was seen a handful of times. The rearrangement joins TRBV9 to TRBJ1-1; D perhaps matches TRBD1 (6 bases). Deletions cut 0 bases from V and 6 bases from J, with 18 bases between. Germline V gene data show CDR1 as SGDLS and CDR2 as YYNGEE. The CDR3 length is 16 residues. CDR3 region: CASSVGMGQGIAEAFF. The CDR3 nucleotides read TGTGCCAGCAGCGTAGGGATGGGCCAGGGGATCGCTGAAGCTTTCTTT.

This clone was detected only once. The chain employs TRBV6-6 and TRBJ2-1; 13 bases fit TRBD2. Germline V CDR1 and CDR2: MNHNY, SVGAGI (reference sequence). The V and J ends lost 6 bases and 8 bases, in that order; junction bases with no gene match: 10. This CDR3 has 16 amino acids. In DNA, the CDR3 is TGTGCCAGCAGAACCACTAGCGGGGGGGCTTCTTATGAGCAGTTCTTC. Translation gives CASRTTSGGASYEQFF.

This clone has only a few counts. The genes are TRBV13 and TRBJ2-3; 8 nucleotides match TRBD2. Unmatched junction bases numbered 13, after V lost 2 bases and J lost 6 bases. Germline assignment: CDR1 PRHDT and CDR2 FYEKMQ (reference sequence). The CDR3 covers 17 residues. CDR3 in amino acids: CASSLLGAGGFVDTQYF. DNA of the CDR3: TGTGCCAGCAGCTTACTCGGTGCGGGGGGATTCGTGGATACGCAGTATTTT. The variable domain in full, completed from reference TRBV13 and TRBJ2-3, reads AAGVIQSPRHLIKEKRETATLKCYPIPRHDTVYWYQQGPGQDPQFLISFYEKMQSDKGSIPDRFSAQQFSDYHSELNMSSLELGDSALYFCASSLLGAGGFVDTQYFGPGTRLTVL.

The chain has TRBV18 and TRBJ1-2; D is possibly TRBD1 (5 bases). V was shortened by 5 bases and J by 8 bases, with 9 bases between the two germline ends. This CDR3 spans 11 amino acids. Germline V lookup: CDR1 KGHSH, CDR2 LQKENI. CDR3 nucleotides: TGTGCCAGCTCATCGGGGGTCGGCTACACCTTC. This sequence encodes CASSSGVGYTF.

This chain links TRBV5-1 with TRBJ1-1, with 8 bases identical to TRBD1. V lost 4 bases, J lost 10 bases, and 6 bases stayed unmatched. Germline CDR1 is SGHRS and CDR2 is YFSETQ. This CDR3 has 12 residues. The CDR3 nucleotides read TGCGCCAGCAGCACCGGACAGGGTTTAGCTTTCTTT. It is translated as CASSTGQGLAFF.

The chain joins TRBV11-2 to TRBJ2-1; TRBD2 matches at 8 bases. Germline V gene lookup returns CDR1 SGHAT and CDR2 FQNNGV. This CDR3 has 15 amino acids. Trimming at V came to 0 bases and at J to 10 bases, leaving 8 bases not matched to a gene. The CDR3 DNA sequence: TGTGCCAGCAGCTTAGACCCGGGGGGGCCAGAGGAGCAGTTCTTC. This gives the protein CASSLDPGGPEEQFF.

The gene calls are TRBV10-3 and TRBJ2-3; D not certain. Per germline, CDR1 ENHRY and CDR2 SYGVKD. The CDR3 loop spans 14 amino acids. Trimming pared 6 bases from V and 0 bases from J, leaving 10 bases between. Here the CDR3 DNA reads TGTGCCATCAGCGCGATTTCTAGCACAGATACGCAGTATTTT. It translates to CAISAISSTDTQYF.

The V call is TRBV5-3, the J call TRBJ1-1; D is ambiguous. Being an ORF, TRBV5-3 has a function that is uncertain. V lost 0 bases and J lost 1, with 16 bases in between. The CDR3 runs to 17 residues. This CDR3 is CARSLAGEGGRNTEAFF. CDR3 bases: TGTGCCAGAAGCTTGGCCGGGGAGGGAGGCAGGAACACTGAAGCTTTCTTT.

The chain couples TRBV11-2 to TRBJ2-6, with D perhaps matching TRBD1 or TRBD2 (5 bases each). Germline loops: CDR1 SGHAT, CDR2 FQNNGV. The CDR3 totals 17 residues. Trimming pared 5 bases from V and 0 bases from J, leaving 14 bases between. The CDR3 protein is CASSPRDAYSGANVLTF. As DNA, the CDR3 is TGTGCCAGCAGCCCCCGGGACGCTTACTCTGGGGCCAACGTCCTGACTTTC.

V is TRBV19 and J is TRBJ1-2; D gene unclear. V dropped 3 bases and J dropped 4 bases, with 15 bases sitting between them. CDR1 is LNHDA and CDR2 is SQIVND in the germline V gene (reference sequence). CDR3 length: 15 residues. The CDR3 DNA is TGTGCCAGTAGTATCGATATATCCGGAGCCTATGGCTACACCTTC. Translated: CASSIDISGAYGYTF. Full variable domain (remainder filled in from reference TRBV19 and TRBJ1-2): DGGITQSPKYLFRKEGQNVTLSCEQNLNHDAMYWYRQDPGQGLRLIYYSQIVNDFQKGDIAEGYSVSREKKESFPLTVTSAQKNPTAFYLCASSIDISGAYGYTFGSGTRLTVV.

In regard to this clone: The sample contains more than one DNA sequence encoding this CDR3. The rearrangement joins TRBV9 to TRBJ2-7; TRBD2 might be the D (6 bases). CDR3 length: 12 amino acids. The germline V gene encodes CDR1 SGDLS and CDR2 YYNGEE. V lost 5 bases, J lost 3 bases, and 9 bases lay in between. The CDR3 reads CASSPGGYEQYF. CDR3 coding DNA: TGTGCCAGCAGTCCCGGGGGCTACGAGCAGTACTTC.

The genes are TRBV6-1 and TRBJ2-7; TRBD1 matches at 9 bases. This CDR3 region has 14 residues. The germline gives CDR1 MNHNS, CDR2 SASEGT. V lost 6 bases to trimming and J lost 5 bases; unmatched junction nucleotides: 8. Here the CDR3 reads CASRKPGQGNEQYF. In nucleotides, the CDR3 is TGTGCCAGCAGAAAACCGGGACAGGGAAACGAGCAGTACTTC.

The chain couples TRBV7-8 to TRBJ2-5; TRBD2 matches at 9 bases. Germline CDR1 is SGHVS and CDR2 is FQNEAQ. The ends lost 6 bases at V and 2 bases at J; junction bases unmatched: 10. CDR3 length: 16 amino acids. Written as DNA, the CDR3 is TGTGCCAGCAGTTTTAGCGGGGGAGATTTACAAGAGACCCAGTACTTC. As protein: CASSFSGGDLQETQYF.

The rearrangement uses TRBV6-5 and TRBJ1-2; 12 nucleotides agree with TRBD1. The CDR3 length is 16 residues. The V segment lost 4 bases and the J segment 6 bases; nucleotides outside the gene matches: 9. Germline V gene data show CDR1 as MNHEY and CDR2 as SVGAGI. The CDR3 loop is CASSFGRDRGQHGYTF. The CDR3 bases are TGTGCCAGCAGTTTCGGCCGGGACAGGGGGCAGCATGGCTACACCTTC.

The chain uses TRBV6-6 and TRBJ2-3; 10 nucleotides align to TRBD1. In germline, CDR1 is MNHNY, CDR2 SVGAGI (reference sequence). CDR3 length: 14 amino acids. V was pared by 2 bases and J by 8 bases, with 4 bases of the junction left unmatched. CDR3 residues: CASSYRDRGGTQYF. In DNA, the CDR3 is TGTGCCAGCAGTTACAGGGACAGGGGTGGTACGCAGTATTTT.

The V gene is TRBV6-4, the J gene TRBJ1-2; 7 bases agree with TRBD1. V gave up 6 bases and J gave up 5 bases; unmatched junction bases: 6. CDR1 and CDR2 from the germline V gene are MRHNA and SNTAGT. This CDR3 spans 13 amino acids. CDR3 loop: CASSEGARYGYTF. CDR3 sequence (DNA): TGTGCCAGCAGCGAGGGGGCGCGGTATGGCTACACCTTC.

CDR3 in amino acids: CASSLFLEEGPTGELFF. Written as DNA, the CDR3 is TGCGCCAGCAGCCTTTTTTTGGAGGAGGGCCCCACCGGGGAGCTGTTTTTT. This rearrangement joins TRBV4-1 to TRBJ2-2, with D perhaps TRBD2 (6 bases). Germline V gene sequence: CDR1 MGHRA, CDR2 YSYEKL. Trimming cost V 4 bases and J 4 bases, with 19 bases left between them. The CDR3 has 17 residues.

This clone came up a few times. The gene calls are TRBV21-1 and TRBJ2-7; the D segment call TRBD2 is taken from the table without a DNA check. TRBV21-1 is a recognized pseudogene. The CDR3 is made up of 11 amino acids. The CDR3 loop is CASSTVYEQYF. Here the CDR3 DNA reads TGTGCCAGCAGCACCGTCTACGAGCAGTACTTC.

The genes are TRBV5-4 and TRBJ2-5; D might be TRBD1 (5 bases). V was clipped by 2 bases and J by 5 bases, with 16 bases between them. From germline, CDR1 is SGHNT and CDR2 YYREEE (reference sequence). This CDR3 has 15 residues. The CDR3 loop is CASSFRVGARETQYF. The DNA for the CDR3 is TGTGCCAGCAGCTTCCGGGTTGGGGCTCGGGAGACCCAGTACTTC.

V is TRBV7-9 and J is TRBJ1-2; 7 bases are shared with TRBD1. This CDR3 has 14 amino acids. Unmatched junction bases numbered 12, after V lost 6 bases and J lost 8 bases. Germline V gives CDR1 SEHNR, CDR2 FQNEAQ (reference sequence). CDR3 coding DNA: TGTGCCAGCAGACGTACAGGGGAGGGGAGGGGCTACACCTTC. Amino acids: CASRRTGEGRGYTF.